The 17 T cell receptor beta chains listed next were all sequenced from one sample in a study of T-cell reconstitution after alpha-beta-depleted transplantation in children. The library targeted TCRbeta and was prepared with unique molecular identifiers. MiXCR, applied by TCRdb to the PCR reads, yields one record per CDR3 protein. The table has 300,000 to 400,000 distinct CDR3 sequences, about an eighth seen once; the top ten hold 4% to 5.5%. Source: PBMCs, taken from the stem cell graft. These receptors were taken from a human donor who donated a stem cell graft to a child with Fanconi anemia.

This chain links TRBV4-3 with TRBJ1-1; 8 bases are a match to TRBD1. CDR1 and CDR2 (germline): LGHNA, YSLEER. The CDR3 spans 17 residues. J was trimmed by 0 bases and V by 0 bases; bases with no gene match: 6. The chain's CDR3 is CASSQDRTGLVNTEAFF. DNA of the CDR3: TGCGCCAGCAGCCAAGACCGGACAGGGCTGGTGAACACTGAAGCTTTCTTT.

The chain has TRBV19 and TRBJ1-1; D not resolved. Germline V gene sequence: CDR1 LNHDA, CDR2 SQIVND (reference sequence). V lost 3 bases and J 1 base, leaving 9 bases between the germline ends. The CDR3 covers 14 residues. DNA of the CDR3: TGTGCCAGTAGTATGTTGCAGACGAACACTGAAGCTTTCTTT. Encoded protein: CASSMLQTNTEAFF. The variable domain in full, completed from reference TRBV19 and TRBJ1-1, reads DGGITQSPKYLFRKEGQNVTLSCEQNLNHDAMYWYRQDPGQGLRLIYYSQIVNDFQKGDIAEGYSVSREKKESFPLTVTSAQKNPTAFYLCASSMLQTNTEAFFGQGTRLTVV.

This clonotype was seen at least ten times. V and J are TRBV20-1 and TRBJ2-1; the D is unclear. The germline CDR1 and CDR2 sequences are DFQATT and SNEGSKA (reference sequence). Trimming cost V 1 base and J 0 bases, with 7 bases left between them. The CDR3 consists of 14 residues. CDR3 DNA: TGCAGTGCTAGAGGCCCCCTCTCCTACAATGAGCAGTTCTTC. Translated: CSARGPLSYNEQFF.

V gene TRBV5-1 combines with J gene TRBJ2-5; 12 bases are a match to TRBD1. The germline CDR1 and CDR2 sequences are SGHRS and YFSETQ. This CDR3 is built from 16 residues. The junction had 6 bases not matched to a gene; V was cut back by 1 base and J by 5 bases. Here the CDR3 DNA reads TGCGCCAGCAGCTTGATGGGACAGGGGGCGGAGGAGACCCAGTACTTC. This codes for CASSLMGQGAEETQYF. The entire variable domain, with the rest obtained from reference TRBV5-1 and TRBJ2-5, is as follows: KAGVTQTPRYLIKTRGQQVTLSCSPISGHRSVSWYQQTPGQGLQFLFEYFSETQRNKGNFPGRFSGRQFSNSRSEMNVSTLELGDSALYLCASSLMGQGAEETQYFGPGTRLLVL.

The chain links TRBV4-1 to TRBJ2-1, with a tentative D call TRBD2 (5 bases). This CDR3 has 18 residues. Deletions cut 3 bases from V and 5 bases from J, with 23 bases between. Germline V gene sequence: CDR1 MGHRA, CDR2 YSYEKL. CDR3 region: CASSHEEARTNNDNEQFF. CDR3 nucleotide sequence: TGCGCCAGCAGCCACGAGGAGGCCAGAACCAATAATGACAATGAGCAGTTCTTC.

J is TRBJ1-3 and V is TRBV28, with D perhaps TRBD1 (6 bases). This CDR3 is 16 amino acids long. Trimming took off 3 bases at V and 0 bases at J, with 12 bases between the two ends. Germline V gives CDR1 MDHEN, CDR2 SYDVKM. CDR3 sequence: CASSLAGDYSGNTIYF. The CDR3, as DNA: TGTGCCAGCAGTTTGGCAGGGGACTACTCTGGAAACACCATATATTTT. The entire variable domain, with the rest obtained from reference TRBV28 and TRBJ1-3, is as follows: DVKVTQSSRYLVKRTGEKVFLECVQDMDHENMFWYRQDPGLGLRLIYFSYDVKMKEKGDIPEGYSVSREKKERFSLILESASTNQTSMYLCASSLAGDYSGNTIYFGEGSWLTVV.

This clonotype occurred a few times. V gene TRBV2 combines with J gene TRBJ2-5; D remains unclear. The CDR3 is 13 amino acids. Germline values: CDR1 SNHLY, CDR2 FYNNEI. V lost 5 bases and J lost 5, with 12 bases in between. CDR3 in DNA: TGTGCCAGCAGTAAACGACGGGTGGAGACCCAGTACTTC. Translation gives CASSKRRVETQYF. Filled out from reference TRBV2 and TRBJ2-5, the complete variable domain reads EPEVTQTPSHQVTQMGQEVILRCVPISNHLYFYWYRQILGQKVEFLVSFYNNEISEKSEIFDDQFSVERPDGSNFTLKIRSTKLEDSAMYFCASSKRRVETQYFGPGTRLLVL.

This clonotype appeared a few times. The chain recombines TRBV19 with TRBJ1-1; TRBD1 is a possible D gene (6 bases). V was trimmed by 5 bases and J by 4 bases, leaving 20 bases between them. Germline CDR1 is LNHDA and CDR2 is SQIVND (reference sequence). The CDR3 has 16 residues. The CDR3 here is CASSLRLRGFSTEAFF. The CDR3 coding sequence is TGTGCCAGTAGTCTACGTCTGAGGGGGTTTTCCACTGAAGCTTTCTTT.

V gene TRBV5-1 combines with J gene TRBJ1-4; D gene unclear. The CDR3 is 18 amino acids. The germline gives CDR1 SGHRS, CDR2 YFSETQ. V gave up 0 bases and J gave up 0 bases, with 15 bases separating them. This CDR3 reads CASSLAGTASSTNEKLFF. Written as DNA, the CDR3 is TGCGCCAGCAGCTTGGCCGGAACAGCCTCCTCAACTAATGAAAAACTGTTTTTT. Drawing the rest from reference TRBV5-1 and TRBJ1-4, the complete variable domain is KAGVTQTPRYLIKTRGQQVTLSCSPISGHRSVSWYQQTPGQGLQFLFEYFSETQRNKGNFPGRFSGRQFSNSRSEMNVSTLELGDSALYLCASSLAGTASSTNEKLFFGSGTQLSVL.

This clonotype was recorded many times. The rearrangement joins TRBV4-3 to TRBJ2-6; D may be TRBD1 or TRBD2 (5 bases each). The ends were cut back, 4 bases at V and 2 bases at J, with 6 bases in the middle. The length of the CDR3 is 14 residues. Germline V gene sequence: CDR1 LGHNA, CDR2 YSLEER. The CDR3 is CASSLGAGANVLTF. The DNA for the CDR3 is TGCGCCAGCAGCCTGGGGGCTGGGGCCAACGTCCTGACTTTC.

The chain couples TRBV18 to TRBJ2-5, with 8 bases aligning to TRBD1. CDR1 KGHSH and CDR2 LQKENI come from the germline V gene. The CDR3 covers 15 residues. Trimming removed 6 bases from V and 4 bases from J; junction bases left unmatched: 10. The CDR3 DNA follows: TGTGCCAGCTCCCAAGATTACACAGGGGGAGAGACCCAGTACTTC. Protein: CASSQDYTGGETQYF.

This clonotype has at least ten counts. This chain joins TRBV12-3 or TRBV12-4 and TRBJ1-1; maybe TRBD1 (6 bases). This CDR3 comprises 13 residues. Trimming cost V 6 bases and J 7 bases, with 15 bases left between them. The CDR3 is CASSALTGLEAFF. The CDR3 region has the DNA TGTGCCAGCAGCGCCCTGACAGGACTTGAAGCTTTCTTT.

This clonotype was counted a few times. The CDR3 nucleotides read TGCGCCAGCAGCTTACACGGAAGGTCTGGAAACACCATATATTTT. Translation gives CASSLHGRSGNTIYF. This sequence joins TRBV5-1 and TRBJ1-3; no definite D call. V shed 2 bases and J shed 1 base, with 10 bases lying between them. The CDR3 totals 15 residues. Germline values: CDR1 SGHRS, CDR2 YFSETQ. The full variable domain, with the rest looked up from reference TRBV5-1 and TRBJ1-3, is KAGVTQTPRYLIKTRGQQVTLSCSPISGHRSVSWYQQTPGQGLQFLFEYFSETQRNKGNFPGRFSGRQFSNSRSEMNVSTLELGDSALYLCASSLHGRSGNTIYFGEGSWLTVV.

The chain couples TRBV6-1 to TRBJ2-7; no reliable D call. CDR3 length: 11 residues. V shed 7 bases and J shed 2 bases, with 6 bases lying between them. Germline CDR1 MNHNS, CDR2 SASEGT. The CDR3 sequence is CASKSAYEQYF. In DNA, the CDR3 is TGTGCCAGCAAGTCAGCCTACGAGCAGTACTTC.

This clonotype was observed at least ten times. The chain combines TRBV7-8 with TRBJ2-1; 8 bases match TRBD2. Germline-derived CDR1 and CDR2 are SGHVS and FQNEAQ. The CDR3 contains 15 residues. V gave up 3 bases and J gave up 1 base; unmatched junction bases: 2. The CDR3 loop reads CASSFRGGSYNEQFF. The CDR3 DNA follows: TGTGCCAGCAGCTTTCGGGGGGGGTCCTACAATGAGCAGTTCTTC. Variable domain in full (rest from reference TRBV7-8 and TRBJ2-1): GAGVSQSPRYKVAKRGQDVALRCDPISGHVSLFWYQQALGQGPEFLTYFQNEAQLDKSGLPSDRFFAERPEGSVSTLKIQRTQQEDSAVYLCASSFRGGSYNEQFFGPGTRLTVL.

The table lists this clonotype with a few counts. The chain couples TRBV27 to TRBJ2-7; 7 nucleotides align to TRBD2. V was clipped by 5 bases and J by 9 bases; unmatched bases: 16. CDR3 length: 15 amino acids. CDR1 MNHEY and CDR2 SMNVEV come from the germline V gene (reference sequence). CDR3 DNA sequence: TGTGCCAGCAGTACCGGGAGGAAGGGAGAATGGAGGCAGTACTTC. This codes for CASSTGRKGEWRQYF.

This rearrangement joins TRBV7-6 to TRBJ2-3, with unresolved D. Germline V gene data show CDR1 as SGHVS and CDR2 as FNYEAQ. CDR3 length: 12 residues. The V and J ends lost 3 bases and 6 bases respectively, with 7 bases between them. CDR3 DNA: TGTGCCAGCAGCTTGGCGTGGGATACGCAGTATTTT. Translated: CASSLAWDTQYF.